Shown below are 25 T cell receptor beta chains from a single sample sequenced in a study of metastatic and nonmetastatic thyroid tumors (dated by TCRdb to 2020 to 2022). None of the patients had been given any treatment before thyroid surgery. Libraries came from PCR. Instrument on record: Illumina HiSeq 4000. Through fastp at Q25 and MiXCR, TCRdb rebuilt clones from the public reads, retaining in-frame beta chains. The sample includes around 24,000 clones, with around an eighth observed a single time. Of the sample, about a sixth falls within the top ten clones. Sequencing was performed on blood. These receptors were obtained from a female donor with papillary thyroid cancer or a benign thyroid nodule (not recorded which). Some clones in this sample may be carry-over from other donors' samples.

This clone was counted ten times or more. V and J are TRBV29-1 and TRBJ2-1; TRBD2 matches at 8 bases. Germline CDR1 SQVTM, CDR2 ANQGSEA. This CDR3 region has 17 residues. Trimming removed 3 bases from V and 3 bases from J; junction bases left unmatched: 13. The DNA for the CDR3 is TGCAGCGTTGATTCTAGCACTAGCGGAGTTATCTACAATGAGCAGTTCTTC. It specifies CSVDSSTSGVIYNEQFF.

This clone was seen at least ten times. The V call is TRBV27, the J call TRBJ1-2, with unresolved D. CDR1 and CDR2 from the germline V gene are MNHEY and SMNVEV (reference sequence). The CDR3 sequence is 13 residues long. Deletions cut 6 bases from V and 7 bases from J, with 15 bases between. The CDR3 DNA reads TGTGCCAGCAGGCTAGAGGGAGTAGGTGGCTACACCTTC. Translated, it gives CASRLEGVGGYTF.

This clone rates as medium-sized (0.01 to 0.1%). The chain uses TRBV19 and TRBJ1-2, with a possible D match to TRBD1 (5 bases). This CDR3 region has 14 residues. CDR1 is LNHDA and CDR2 is SQIVND in the germline V gene (reference sequence). The germline V and J ends were trimmed by 4 bases and 2 bases, with 11 bases remaining between them. The CDR3 region has the DNA TGTGCCAGTAGTAACCCGGACACAAACTATGGCTACACCTTC. Its protein is CASSNPDTNYGYTF.

Many counts were recorded for this clone. V gene TRBV7-9 combines with J gene TRBJ1-2; 10 bases fit TRBD1. This CDR3 contains 14 residues. Germline V lookup: CDR1 SEHNR, CDR2 FQNEAQ (reference sequence). The V and J ends lost 5 bases and 4 bases, in that order; junction bases with no gene match: 4. The CDR3 coding sequence is TGTGCCAGCAGCCTGGGACAGGGGACCTATGGCTACACCTTC. This sequence encodes CASSLGQGTYGYTF.

This clone appeared many times. The chain recombines TRBV6-6 with TRBJ1-2; no clear D gene. CDR1 is MNHNY, CDR2 SVGAGI, per germline (reference sequence). The CDR3 is 13 amino acids. The V gene lost 0 bases and the J gene lost 6 bases, with 8 bases spanning the gap. This chain's CDR3 is CASSYSRWDGYTF. CDR3 DNA: TGTGCCAGCAGTTACTCTCGGTGGGATGGCTACACCTTC.

This clone was seen repeatedly, ten times or more. CDR3 bases: TGTGCCAGCAGCCAGACGGCGGCAGGGTCACCCCTCCACTTT. Residues: CASSQTAAGSPLHF. The rearrangement joins TRBV3-1 to TRBJ1-6; D perhaps matches TRBD1 (5 bases). Germline CDR1 and CDR2: LGHDT and YNNKEL (reference sequence). The ends were cut back, 3 bases at V and 10 bases at J, with 13 bases in the middle. There are 14 residues in the CDR3.

Comment on this clone: A much larger clone differs by one base, so this may be a read error. The rearrangement links TRBV4-3 to TRBJ1-1; no clear D gene. This CDR3 contains 13 residues. Germline assignment: CDR1 LGHNA and CDR2 YSLEER. In DNA, the CDR3 is TGCGCCAGCAGCCATCAGCTGAACGCTGAAGCTTTCTTT. As protein: CASSHQLNAEAFF.

The table lists this clone with many counts. The chain joins TRBV9 to TRBJ2-1; 9 positions match TRBD2. Germline V CDR1 and CDR2: SGDLS, YYNGEE. The CDR3 is 18 amino acids. V dropped 4 bases and J dropped 2; count of bases not matched to a gene: 13. CDR3 protein: CASSWSSGAGPAYNEQFF. CDR3 nucleotides: TGTGCCAGCAGCTGGTCTAGCGGGGCGGGGCCGGCCTACAATGAGCAGTTCTTC.

This clone was seen just once. Germline and junction disagree at one end, which may indicate a read error. The CDR3: CSAGDNSGRGSYEQYF. The CDR3 DNA reads TGCAGTGCTGGAGATAACAGCGGGAGGGGGTCCTACGAGCAGTACTTC. This chain links TRBV20-1 with TRBJ2-7, with 10 bases matching TRBD2. The germline gives CDR1 DFQATT, CDR2 SNEGSKA (reference sequence). The CDR3 sequence is 16 residues long.

This clone was found many times. The chain employs TRBV15 and TRBJ1-5, with D perhaps TRBD1 (6 bases). CDR3 size: 15 residues. The germline V gene encodes CDR1 LNHNV and CDR2 YYDKDF (reference sequence). The ends were cut back, 1 base at V and 6 bases at J, with 13 bases in the middle. CDR3 DNA sequence: TGTGCCACCAGCAGAGGGGCAGGGGATGGTCAGCCCCAGCATTTT. Its protein product is CATSRGAGDGQPQHF.

This clone appeared many times. The rearrangement uses TRBV5-6 and TRBJ2-2; no reliable D call. Trimming stripped 2 bases from V and 1 base from J, with 9 bases between. Germline CDR1 reads SGHDT; CDR2 reads YYEEEE. CDR3 length: 15 amino acids. The CDR3 protein is CASSLGRLNTGELFF. The CDR3 DNA reads as TGTGCCAGCAGCTTAGGACGACTGAACACCGGGGAGCTGTTTTTT. Complete variable domain (other parts from reference TRBV5-6 and TRBJ2-2): DAGVTQSPTHLIKTRGQQVTLRCSPKSGHDTVSWYQQALGQGPQFIFQYYEEEERQRGNFPDRFSGHQFPNYSSELNVNALLLGDSALYLCASSLGRLNTGELFFGEGSRLTVL.

In this sample, this clone is medium-sized (0.01 to 0.1%). Different DNA sequences within this sample yield the same CDR3. The rearrangement links TRBV19 to TRBJ2-7; D is undetermined. V lost 5 bases, J lost 4 bases, and 12 bases lay in between. CDR1 LNHDA and CDR2 SQIVND come from the germline V gene (reference sequence). This CDR3 has 13 amino acids. The CDR3: CASSLGPRYEQYF. The CDR3 DNA reads as TGTGCCAGTAGTCTGGGCCCTCGGTACGAGCAGTACTTC.

This clone was seen ten or more times. CDR3 loop: CANKGGGERSSLGAFF. In DNA, the CDR3 is TGTGCCAACAAAGGTGGTGGAGAAAGGAGTAGTTTGGGGGCTTTCTTT. The chain has TRBV2 and TRBJ1-1; D is unclear. Per germline, CDR1 SNHLY and CDR2 FYNNEI. The CDR3 extends over 16 amino acids. Trimming stripped 10 bases from V and 11 bases from J, with 32 bases between. Based on the CDR3 plus reference TRBV2 and TRBJ1-1, the full variable domain is EPEVTQTPSHQVTQMGQEVILRCVPISNHLYFYWYRQILGQKVEFLVSFYNNEISEKSEIFDDQFSVERPDGSNFTLKIRSTKLEDSAMYFCANKGGGERSSLGAFFGQGTRLTVV.

In its sample, this clone was seen many times. A much larger clone differs by one base, so this may be a read error. V usage is TRBV30 and J usage is TRBJ2-7; D remains unclear. Trimming pared 3 bases from V and 7 bases from J, leaving 16 bases between. The germline gives CDR1 GTSNPN, CDR2 SVGIG (reference sequence). The CDR3 is 13 amino acids. The CDR3 is CAWRPHGEGEQYF. For the CDR3, the DNA is TGTGCCTGGAGGCCCCATGGGGAAGGAGAGCAGTACTTC. Drawing the rest from reference TRBV30 and TRBJ2-7, the complete variable domain is SQTIHQWPATLVQPVGSPLSLECTVEGTSNPNLYWYRQAAGRGLQLLFYSVGIGQISSEVPQNLSASRPQDRQFILSSKKLLLSDSGFYLCAWRPHGEGEQYFGPGTRLTVT.

This clone was observed at least ten times. The V call is TRBV12-3 or TRBV12-4, the J call TRBJ2-5; 8 bases are a match to TRBD1. V lost 6 bases to trimming and J lost 5 bases; unmatched junction nucleotides: 5. This CDR3 spans 13 amino acids. The DNA of the CDR3 is TGTGCCAGCAGCTATGGACAGGGCGAGACCCAGTACTTC. As protein: CASSYGQGETQYF.

This clone was picked up many times. In nucleotides, the CDR3 is TGTGCCAGTAGTGCGGACAGGGGCACTGAAGCTTTCTTT. This translates into CASSADRGTEAFF. V is TRBV19 and J is TRBJ1-1, with TRBD1 matching 9 bases. Germline trimming cut 5 bases from V and 4 bases from J; bases unmatched to any gene: 2. Germline V CDR1 and CDR2: LNHDA, SQIVND (reference sequence). There are 13 residues in the CDR3.

The rearrangement joins TRBV7-2 to TRBJ2-7; 7 bases align to TRBD1. V trimming: 3 bases; J trimming: 1 base; junction bases outside the gene matches: 3. The CDR3 length is 14 residues. Germline lookup yields CDR1 SGHTA and CDR2 FQGNSA. Written as DNA, the CDR3 is TGTGCCAGCAGCTTTCAGGGGGATTCCTACGAGCAGTACTTC. Translating gives CASSFQGDSYEQYF. The whole variable domain, remainder taken from reference TRBV7-2 and TRBJ2-7, is GAGVSQSPSNKVTEKGKDVELRCDPISGHTALYWYRQSLGQGLEFLIYFQGNSAPDKSGLPSDRFSAERTGGSVSTLTIQRTQQEDSAVYLCASSFQGDSYEQYFGPGTRLTVT.

This clone was recorded a few times. The CDR3 spells CASSRGELNSGNTIYF. The CDR3 DNA sequence: TGTGCCAGCAGCCGGGGGGAACTGAACTCTGGAAACACCATATATTTT. The V call is TRBV12-3 or TRBV12-4, the J call TRBJ1-3, with D tentatively TRBD1 (5 bases). V dropped 6 bases and J dropped 0 bases, with 15 bases sitting between them. This CDR3 has 16 amino acids.

Concerning this clone itself: Germline and junction disagree at one end, which may indicate a read error. Other DNA sequences from this sample encode an identical CDR3 as well. The V call is TRBV5-1, the J call TRBJ2-1; the D gene is possibly TRBD1 (6 bases). From germline, CDR1 is SGHRS and CDR2 YFSETQ. The CDR3 totals 15 residues. In DNA form, the CDR3 reads TGTGCCAGCAGTACTAGGCTCCAGGGGTACAATGAGCAGTTCTTC. Amino acids: CASSTRLQGYNEQFF.

This clone was seen many times. The chain carries TRBV7-9 and TRBJ1-6, with D possibly TRBD1 on 5 matching bases. CDR3 size: 12 residues. From germline, CDR1 is SEHNR and CDR2 FQNEAQ (reference sequence). V was clipped by 6 bases and J by 9 bases, with 9 bases between them. As DNA, the CDR3 is TGTGCCAGCAGGGGGGAGGGTTCACCCCTCCACTTT. Translated: CASRGEGSPLHF.

This clone appeared many times. The chain combines TRBV10-2 with TRBJ2-1; 10 nucleotides line up with TRBD2. Germline V gene data show CDR1 as WSHSY and CDR2 as SAAADI. The J segment lost 4 bases and the V segment lost 7 bases, leaving 1 base of the junction unmatched. The CDR3 has 13 amino acids. The CDR3 is CASKTSGYNEQFF. CDR3 sequence (DNA): TGCGCCAGCAAGACTAGCGGGTACAATGAGCAGTTCTTC.

Ten or more counts support this clone. This chain links TRBV30 with TRBJ2-2, with D possibly matching TRBD2 (6 bases). V lost 7 bases and J 3 bases, leaving 15 bases between the germline ends. CDR1 and CDR2 from the germline V gene are GTSNPN and SVGIG (reference sequence). This CDR3 is 14 amino acids long. The CDR3 region is CAFKDYRDTGELFF. Written as DNA, the CDR3 is TGTGCCTTCAAGGACTACCGCGACACCGGGGAGCTGTTTTTT.

This clone was counted a few times. A much larger clone differs from this one at a single base, so this may be a read error. The chain combines TRBV7-9 with TRBJ1-1; D is undetermined. Trimming left V 5 bases short and J 5 bases short, with 9 bases between. CDR1 SEHNR and CDR2 FQNEAQ come from the germline V gene (reference sequence). The CDR3 has 12 amino acids. CDR3 nucleotide sequence: TGTGCCAGCAGCCCTGACGGGACTGAAGCTTTCTTT. This gives the protein CASSPDGTEAFF.

This clone was recorded at least ten times. The chain couples TRBV12-3 or TRBV12-4 to TRBJ2-2; tentatively, D is TRBD2 (5 bases). With 5 bases removed from V and 9 bases from J, the gap between germline ends came to 13 bases. This CDR3 contains 13 residues. The CDR3 bases are TGTGCCAGCAGTGGGTCTGGGGAGCGGGAGCTGTTTTTT. Amino acid sequence: CASSGSGERELFF.

The chain is built from TRBV12-3 or TRBV12-4 and TRBJ2-1; 8 bases line up with TRBD1. Losses at the gene ends were 4 bases for V and 9 bases for J; bases not matched to a gene: 2. The CDR3 spans 12 residues. The CDR3 nucleotides are TGTGCCAGCAGTTACAGGGGGAGTGAGCAGTTCTTC. The encoded protein is CASSYRGSEQFF.